The entry that follows covers one T cell receptor beta chain sequence. The antigen is not known. The data belong to a study of cytomegalovirus exposure and HLA in healthy donors. Study results and limitations: More clonal expansion characterized HLA-associated TCR beta chains than equally common others in a later analysis. The sole available immune exposure information was CMV serostatus. Accurate predictions that matched the HLA-A and HLA-B alleles of most subjects were reportedly made from TCR beta sequences. By HLA locus, TCR association rates varied in a later analysis, with DRB1 showing the most and HLA-C the fewest.

This CDR3 spans 15 amino acids. Trimming stripped 8 bases from V and 3 bases from J, with 19 bases between. Germline V lookup: CDR1 MNHEY, CDR2 SVGAGI. PCR amplification relied on 60 Vbeta primers (plus 13 Jbeta primers). The protocol was immunoSEQ multiplex PCR, while the TCRdb copy is restricted to in-frame clones and leaves out a portion. There are a few hundred thousand clones in the sample; about 80% occur only once, and about 0.28% lies in the top ten. The rearrangement links TRBV6-5 to TRBJ1-1; D is possibly TRBD1 (6 bases). The sample was PBMCs. The TCR was taken from a girl aged 2-10 years in good health and CMV-seronegative. CDR3 DNA: TGTGCCAGCCCCACGGGGGGGGCCGGGGACACTGAAGCTTTCTTT. The encoded protein is CASPTGGAGDTEAFF.